The rows below give T cell receptor beta chains drawn from one sample of a study of glioma-infiltrating T cells. Using its own MiXCR run on the multiplex PCR reads, TCRdb lists one record per CDR3 protein. This sample yields around 190,000 distinct CDR3 sequences, of which approximately 30% are seen a single time; 20% to 25% belongs to the top ten. Sequences were obtained from glioma tissue, nonneoplastic brain tissue, or PBMCs (not recorded which). These receptors originate from a human donor with low-grade glioma or glioblastoma, undergoing nonglioma brain surgery, or in good health (not recorded which). Both conserved end residues are part of each CDR3. D genes are given only for firm matches. Part of the rows lack a size; the others show once, few, many or a class for expanded clones.

V gene	D gene	J gene	clone size	CDR3 DNA	CDR3 protein
TRBV28	.	TRBJ1-2	many	TGTGCCAGCAGTGCCAGAACCCCTCAGGGTAACTATGGCTACACCTTC	CASSARTPQGNYGYTF
TRBV3-1	.	TRBJ2-7	.	TGTGCCAGCAGCCAATTTAGGGGACGGAAGACCTACGAGCAGTACTTC	CASSQFRGRKTYEQYF
TRBV4-3	TRBD2	TRBJ2-7	.	TGCGCCAGCAGCCCAAGTTTAGCGGGAGGGCAAAACGAGCAGTACTTC	CASSPSLAGGQNEQYF
TRBV19	.	TRBJ2-3	few	TGTGCCAGTAGTATAGTGGGGCGAACCGCAGATACGCAGTATTTT	CASSIVGRTADTQYF
TRBV20-1	.	TRBJ1-4	.	TGCATTTCTAGGGCGATCTCCGGAGATGAAAAACTGTTTTTT	CISRAISGDEKLFF
TRBV20-1	.	TRBJ2-7	many	TGCAGTGCTTCCGGGCTACACTACGAGCAGTACTTC	CSASGLHYEQYF
TRBV4-2	.	TRBJ2-7	.	TGTGCCAGCAGCCAAGTAAATAGTCCCCTTTACGAGCAGTACTTC	CASSQVNSPLYEQYF
TRBV6-2/TRBV6-3	TRBD1	TRBJ1-1	.	TGTGCCGCCTTCACGGACAGGCTCATGAACACTGTAGCTTTCTTT	CAAFTDRLMNTVAFF
TRBV7-2	TRBD2	TRBJ2-4	.	TGTGCCAGCAGCTTAGAGGTGGCTAGCGGGGGGGGCAACATTCAGTACTTC	CASSLEVASGGGNIQYF
TRBV30	.	TRBJ1-1	few	TGTGCCTGGGGGGACGCTGAAGCTTTCTTT	CAWGDAEAFF
TRBV7-9	.	TRBJ1-2	many	TGTGCCAGCAGCGCCACGGAGACAAGCTATGGCTACACCTTC	CASSATETSYGYTF
TRBV24-1	TRBD1	TRBJ2-1	many	TGTGCCACCAGTGATCCAACAGGGGACAATGAGCAGTTCTTC	CATSDPTGDNEQFF
TRBV27	.	TRBJ2-1	.	TGTGCCAGTAGACACCTCGGCGACAGTTACAATGGTCAGTTCTTC	CASRHLGDSYNGQFF
TRBV20-1	.	TRBJ2-7	many	TGCAGTGCTAGAGATCTAACCTACGAGCAGTACTTC	CSARDLTYEQYF
TRBV7-2	.	TRBJ1-1	many	TGTGCCAGCAGCTTAGTAGGTGGCATGGCCACCATGGGCACTGAAGCTTTCTTT	CASSLVGGMATMGTEAFF
TRBV7-9	TRBD2	TRBJ2-1	many	TGTGCCAGCAGCCTACCTCGACTAGCGGTCCACAATGAGCAGTTCTTC	CASSLPRLAVHNEQFF
TRBV6-1	.	TRBJ2-7	many	TGTGCCAGCGCAGAACTCCAGCAGTATGTAGCTTGGGGGCTTCGCGAGCAGTACTTC	CASAELQQYVAWGLREQYF
TRBV3-1	TRBD1	TRBJ2-3	many	TGTGCCAGCAGCCAAGAGCAGGGGGCTACAGATACGCAGTATTTT	CASSQEQGATDTQYF
TRBV12-3/TRBV12-4	.	TRBJ2-1	.	TGTGCCAGCAGGTCGGCGCGACTGCCCTACAATGAGCAGTTCTTC	CASRSARLPYNEQFF
TRBV7-2	TRBD1	TRBJ2-5	many	TGTGCCAGCAGCATACAGGGGGCCGAGGAGACCCAGTACTTC	CASSIQGAEETQYF
TRBV7-2	.	TRBJ2-7	many	TGTGCCAGCAGCCACCCCGACAGTTTCTACGAGCAGTACTTC	CASSHPDSFYEQYF
TRBV6-2/TRBV6-3	TRBD1	TRBJ2-5	.	TGTGCCAGCTCGAGACAGGGGATGGGGACCCAGTACTTC	CASSRQGMGTQYF
TRBV7-2	.	TRBJ2-1	many	TGTGCCAGCAGCTTAAACAGAGGAGGTGGGAATGAGCAGTTCTTC	CASSLNRGGGNEQFF
TRBV6-2/TRBV6-3	.	TRBJ1-1	.	TGTGCCAGCAGGGGGCCGAACACTGAAGCTTTCTTT	CASRGPNTEAFF
TRBV6-2/TRBV6-3	.	TRBJ2-1	many	TGTGCCAGCCGGGGGACACAGGCGGAGTCCTACAATGAGCAGTTCTTC	CASRGTQAESYNEQFF
TRBV29-1	TRBD1	TRBJ1-2	few	TGCAGCGTGGCACAGGGGTCTAACTATGGCTACACCTTC	CSVAQGSNYGYTF
TRBV20-1	TRBD2	TRBJ2-2	many	TGCAGTGCGAGCGGGAGAGTGGGAACCGGGGAGCTGTTTTTT	CSASGRVGTGELFF
TRBV6-1	TRBD1	TRBJ2-5	.	TGTGCCAGCAGTGGGCTTAGACAGGGAGAAGAGACCCAGTACTTC	CASSGLRQGEETQYF